The T cell receptor (beta chain) described here comes from a study of blood T cell repertoires in COVID-19. CDR1 LGHDT and CDR2 YNNKEL come from the germline V gene (reference sequence). CDR3 length equals 16 residues. Trimming cost V 0 bases and J 12 bases, with 20 bases left between them. Clones were read by immunoSEQ multiplex PCR, and TCRdb kept only the in-frame ones, dropping some. The data show about 190,000 clones, 84% seen once. The sample taken for sequencing was PBMCs or T cells enriched from blood (not recorded which). The sequence derives from a woman aged 25 to 45 who had been exposed to COVID-19. J is TRBJ1-4 and V is TRBV3-1 (or the pseudogene TRBV3-2); unclear D gene. The CDR3 loop is CASSQDRTSGFSELFF. As DNA, the CDR3 is TGTGCCAGCAGCCAAGATCGTACATCAGGTTTTTCGGAACTGTTTTTT.